The clone carrying this TCR beta chain occurred a few times. Germline CDR1 SGHAT, CDR2 FQNNGV. CDR3 length equals 19 residues. V trimming: 6 bases; J trimming: 2 bases; junction bases outside the gene matches: 11. This sample was taken from a study of T-cell reconstitution after alpha-beta-depleted transplantation in children. Construction of the TCRbeta library involved unique molecular identifiers. Via MiXCR, TCRdb re-called the PCR reads, giving one row per CDR3 protein. Among about 350,000 distinct CDR3 sequences, around 15% were seen once, and the ten largest hold around 43%. Source: PBMCs, mostly from graft donor cells, taken 360 days after TCRalphabeta/CD19-depleted stem cell transplant. The genes are TRBV11-2 and TRBJ2-1; 15 nucleotides match TRBD2. The receptor was derived from a male patient between 2 and 15 years old who had a stem cell transplant for acute lymphoblastic leukemia, so the T cells may come from the graft donor. The CDR3 region is CASSPYGLAGGKAYNEQFF. In DNA form, the CDR3 reads TGTGCCAGCAGTCCCTACGGACTAGCGGGGGGGAAGGCCTACAATGAGCAGTTCTTC.